Reported below is one T cell receptor (beta chain). No antigen is known for it. The V gene lost 3 bases and the J gene lost 0 bases, with 17 bases spanning the gap. The CDR3 consists of 17 residues. Germline V gene lookup returns CDR1 SGHVS and CDR2 FQNEAQ. This specimen comes from a study of cytomegalovirus exposure and HLA in healthy donors. Overall study results and limits: HLA alleles were associated with 15,000 to 20,000 TCR beta sequences in a later analysis at 0.05 false discovery rate. Association of a missense DCLRE1C variant with TCR beta V- and J-gene trimming was reported in a later analysis.

PCR involved 60 Vbeta and 13 Jbeta primers. How the authors handled the data: As a later analysis found, there were 70 million to 100 million unique TCR beta chains, of which roughly 11 million were shared. Produced via immunoSEQ multiplex PCR; TCRdb's table is partial and in-frame only. V and J calls plus clone size are reproduced from that table; the DNA served to infer D and trimming. This sample has about 200,000 clones, with around 80% found just once. The sequenced material came from PBMCs. The V gene is TRBV7-8, the J gene TRBJ1-2; TRBD1 is a possible D gene (6 bases). The source of this sequence is a man aged 30 to 45 in good health and CMV-seronegative. The CDR3 DNA is TGTGCCAGCAGCTTGAGCAGATTTGGACAGCCTAACTATGGCTACACCTTC. As protein: CASSLSRFGQPNYGYTF.